This T cell receptor beta chain was observed in a study of blood T cell repertoires in COVID-19. Study as a whole: Acute-phase and convalescent COVID-19 samples originated in the United States, Italy and Spain. Nucleic acid was either cDNA or gDNA, and it came from T cells, B-cell-depleted T cells, or PBMCs.

Using immunoSEQ multiplex PCR, the repertoire was profiled, and TCRdb retains in-frame clones only, with some absent. This table has 350,000 or so clones, 80% to 95% appearing once. The J segment lost 4 bases and the V segment lost 0 bases, leaving 3 bases of the junction unmatched. CDR3 length: 15 residues. Germline assignment: CDR1 MNHEY and CDR2 SVGAGI. Researchers sorted participants into cohorts using their self-reported clinical history. Recovered status in Cohort 3 required two negative PCRs, clearance, or symptom resolution. The gene calls are TRBV6-5 and TRBJ2-4; the match to TRBD1 covers 7 bases. The receptor was derived from a woman in her thirties who had recovered from COVID-19. Source material: PBMCs or T cells enriched from blood (not recorded which). This chain's CDR3 is CASSYSKQGKNIQYF. CDR3 DNA: TGTGCCAGCAGTTACTCGAAACAGGGGAAAAACATTCAGTACTTC.